These 2 T cell receptor beta chains were all obtained from the same sample, sequenced in a study of CD8+ T cells in alopecia areata. Sequencing used cDNA as its template, made by extracting RNA and reverse transcribing it. Repertoires were generated with immunoSEQ multiplex PCR, while TCRdb's copy carries only in-frame clones and drops some. The table shows roughly 230,000 clones, with 40% to 45% occurring only once. Noted treatment: oral pan-JAK inhibitor, 5-10 mg twice daily. The sample consisted of CD4+ T cells sorted from blood, taken at approximately week 36, from a patient treated with tofacitinib. The receptors originated from a human donor with alopecia areata.

This chain joins TRBV7-2 and TRBJ2-1; 11 bases line up with TRBD2. The J segment lost 5 bases and the V segment lost 1 base, leaving 4 bases of the junction unmatched. The CDR3 sequence is 16 residues long. Per the germline V gene, CDR1 is SGHTA and CDR2 is FQGNSA. CDR3 in amino acids: CASSLVGTSGDNEQFF. The CDR3 DNA reads as TGTGCCAGCAGCTTAGTTGGGACTAGCGGCGACAATGAGCAGTTCTTC. The full variable domain, in which reference TRBV7-2 and TRBJ2-1 provide the parts outside the CDR3, is GAGVSQSPSNKVTEKGKDVELRCDPISGHTALYWYRQSLGQGLEFLIYFQGNSAPDKSGLPSDRFSAERTGGSVSTLTIQRTQQEDSAVYLCASSLVGTSGDNEQFFGPGTRLTVL.

V is TRBV28 and J is TRBJ2-1; D remains unclear. This CDR3 contains 14 residues. Trimming cost V 2 bases and J 0 bases, with 5 bases left between them. Germline lookup yields CDR1 MDHEN and CDR2 SYDVKM. CDR3 bases: TGTGCCAGCAGTTTAATGAGCTCCTACAATGAGCAGTTCTTC. Amino acids: CASSLMSSYNEQFF.